This T cell receptor (beta chain) derives from a study of T-cell memory formation after mild COVID-19. Study information: TCR clustering was largely donor specific.

The V gene's germline CDR1 is LGHNT and CDR2 FRNRAP. Deletions cut 3 bases from V and 1 base from J, with 27 bases between. The CDR3 length is 20 residues. Study-wide results and limits: Among CD4+ contracting clones, most were CM and EM, and CD8+ ones EMRA.

This clonotype was observed many times. Its antigen is undetermined. One entry per CDR3 protein results from TCRdb running MiXCR on the 5' RACE reads. The sample has a few hundred thousand distinct CDR3 sequences, about 24% seen once. The J gene is TRBJ1-1, the V gene TRBV12-5; tentatively, D is TRBD1 (6 bases). The receptor comes from an adult woman who had mild COVID-19 (a few samples of this study predate the infection). Cell type and time point are not known. Sequencing used PBMCs or a T cell subset sorted from them (not recorded which). CDR3 nucleotide sequence: TGTGCTAGTGGTTTCGCGAATTCCGGGGGGCGTTTTGTAGCGAACACTGAAGCTTTCTTT. This translates into CASGFANSGGRFVANTEAFF.